This passage covers 13 T cell receptor beta chains from one sample sequenced in a study of cytomegalovirus exposure and HLA in healthy donors (dated by TCRdb to about 2017). Library preparation was by the immunoSEQ multiplex PCR assay. A mixture of 60 forward primers for TCR Vbeta segments and 13 reverse primers for TCR Jbeta segments was used in the multiplex PCR. TCRdb stores this immuneACCESS table with in-frame sequences only. Part of the clones is absent; in the studies checked, under half of the shortfall reflects unresolved V genes, and no reason is known for the rest. The sample includes about 110,000 clones, with around 75% observed a single time. The ten largest make up roughly 2.5% of the sample. The specimen was PBMCs. Source of these receptors: a man between 35 and 55 years old in good health and CMV-seronegative.

The CDR3 DNA reads TGTGCCAGCAGCAGGGAGGTCCCGGGTTCACCCCTCCACTTT. This codes for CASSREVPGSPLHF. The J gene is TRBJ1-6, the V gene TRBV7-2; D remains ambiguous. This CDR3 is 14 amino acids long. Trimming took off 5 bases at V and 9 bases at J, with 14 bases between the two ends. CDR1 is SGHTA and CDR2 is FQGNSA in the germline V gene.

The chain couples TRBV10-2 to TRBJ2-7; 8 nucleotides match TRBD2. The V segment lost 5 bases and the J segment 4 bases; nucleotides outside the gene matches: 7. The CDR3 consists of 14 residues. In germline, CDR1 is WSHSY, CDR2 SAAADI. This CDR3 reads CASSLSGGMYEQYF. The CDR3 DNA is TGCGCCAGCAGTCTCAGCGGGGGCATGTACGAGCAGTACTTC.

The V gene is TRBV11-2, the J gene TRBJ2-7; no definite D call. The V end was cut by 7 bases, the J end by 3 bases, with 19 bases between. This CDR3 contains 15 residues. Germline V gives CDR1 SGHAT, CDR2 FQNNGV. The CDR3 sequence: CASTSPARGFYEQYF. The CDR3 nucleotides are TGTGCCAGCACCTCCCCCGCGCGCGGTTTCTACGAGCAGTACTTC.

The chain couples TRBV10-3 to TRBJ1-1, with D perhaps TRBD1 (6 bases). Germline values: CDR1 ENHRY, CDR2 SYGVKD. V lost 6 bases, J lost 1 base, and 12 bases lay in between. This CDR3 is 14 amino acids long. The CDR3 DNA reads as TGTGCCATCAGCAGGGACAATTCGAACACTGAAGCTTTCTTT. This gives the protein CAISRDNSNTEAFF.

The V and J genes are TRBV9 and TRBJ2-1, with 13 bases fitting TRBD2. V lost 3 bases and J lost 3; bases outside the gene matches: 3. CDR1 and CDR2 (germline): SGDLS, YYNGEE. This CDR3 is 16 amino acids long. The CDR3 DNA follows: TGTGCCAGCAGCGCAACTAGCGGGGGGGGCTACAATGAGCAGTTCTTC. As protein: CASSATSGGGYNEQFF.

This chain uses TRBV19 with TRBJ2-2; the match to TRBD2 covers 9 bases. CDR1 is LNHDA, CDR2 SQIVND, per germline (reference sequence). The V segment lost 4 bases and the J segment 5 bases; nucleotides outside the gene matches: 8. The CDR3 sequence is 16 residues long. Here the CDR3 DNA reads TGTGCCAGTAGTACTCTAGCGGGGCGGGGTACCGGGGAGCTGTTTTTT. Translated, it gives CASSTLAGRGTGELFF.

The chain is built from TRBV19 and TRBJ1-1; D possibly corresponds to TRBD1 (5 bases). Per the germline V gene, CDR1 is LNHDA and CDR2 is SQIVND (reference sequence). Trimming cost V 7 bases and J 3 bases, with 15 bases left between them. This CDR3 has 14 amino acids. DNA of the CDR3: TGTGCCAGTATAATAGGGGCGGACCACACTGAAGCTTTCTTT. Amino acids: CASIIGADHTEAFF.

J is TRBJ2-2 and V is TRBV6-5; the D gene is possibly TRBD1 (5 bases). Trimming removed 2 bases at V and 7 bases at J, with 14 bases between. The CDR3 contains 15 residues. Per the germline V gene, CDR1 is MNHEY and CDR2 is SVGAGI. The CDR3 DNA follows: TGTGCCAGCAGTTACCTTACAGGTTCCCGCGGGGAGCTGTTTTTT. It codes for CASSYLTGSRGELFF.

The chain couples TRBV7-8 to TRBJ1-5; D gene uncertain. Trimming cost V 1 base and J 1 base, with 8 bases left between them. CDR3 size: 15 residues. Germline V gene data show CDR1 as SGHVS and CDR2 as FQNEAQ. The CDR3 coding sequence is TGTGCCAGCAGCTTAGTGTGGGCCAGCAATCAGCCCCAGCATTTT. Amino acids: CASSLVWASNQPQHF.

The chain joins TRBV19 to TRBJ1-2, with D possibly being TRBD1 (5 bases). Per germline, CDR1 LNHDA and CDR2 SQIVND (reference sequence). This CDR3 is built from 13 residues. Between the trimmed V and J ends, which lost 1 base and 6 bases, there was a span of 9 bases. The CDR3 spells CASSIAVTDGYTF. As DNA, the CDR3 is TGTGCCAGTAGTATAGCGGTGACAGATGGCTACACCTTC.

This clone has just one count. Other DNA sequences of this sample code for an identical CDR3. The CDR3 sequence: CSVDTGLANYGYTF. The CDR3 nucleotides are TGCAGCGTGGATACAGGGCTCGCTAACTATGGCTACACCTTC. The rearrangement joins TRBV29-1 to TRBJ1-2, with D perhaps matching TRBD1 (6 bases). V was clipped by 6 bases and J by 0 bases, with 14 bases between them. This CDR3 contains 14 residues. Germline V lookup: CDR1 SQVTM, CDR2 ANQGSEA.

In its sample, this clone was seen a few times. The chain joins TRBV7-2 to TRBJ2-5; 14 bases map to TRBD2. The V gene's germline CDR1 is SGHTA and CDR2 FQGNSA. The V segment lost 5 bases and the J segment 0 bases; nucleotides outside the gene matches: 5. The CDR3 extends over 17 amino acids. The CDR3 bases are TGTGCCAGCAGCCCGGGGACTAGCGGGAGATACCAAGAGACCCAGTACTTC. This translates into CASSPGTSGRYQETQYF.

The chain recombines TRBV28 with TRBJ1-5; TRBD1 matches 10 bases. Germline lookup yields CDR1 MDHEN and CDR2 SYDVKM. This CDR3 has 16 amino acids. V lost 4 bases to trimming and J lost 2 bases; unmatched junction nucleotides: 5. The chain's CDR3 is CASSSFGTGGNQPQHF. In DNA, the CDR3 is TGTGCCAGCAGTTCCTTCGGGACAGGGGGCAATCAGCCCCAGCATTTT.